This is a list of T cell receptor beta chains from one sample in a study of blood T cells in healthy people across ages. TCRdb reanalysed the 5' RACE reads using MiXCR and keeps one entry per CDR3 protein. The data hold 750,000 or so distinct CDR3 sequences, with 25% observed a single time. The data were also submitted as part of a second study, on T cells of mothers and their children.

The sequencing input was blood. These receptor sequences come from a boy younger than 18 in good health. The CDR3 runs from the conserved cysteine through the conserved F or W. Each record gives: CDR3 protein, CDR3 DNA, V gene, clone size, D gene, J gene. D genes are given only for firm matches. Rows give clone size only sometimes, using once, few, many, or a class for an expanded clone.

cdr3_aa: CASSAATDTQYF
cdr3_nt: TGCGCCAGCAGCGCGGCCACAGATACGCAGTATTTT
v_call: TRBV5-1
clone_size: few
d_call: .
j_call: TRBJ2-3

cdr3_aa: CSATGLGDEQFF
cdr3_nt: TGCAGCGCCACAGGGTTGGGAGATGAGCAGTTCTTC
v_call: TRBV29-1
clone_size: many
d_call: .
j_call: TRBJ2-1

cdr3_aa: CSVEGGGLGTDTQYF
cdr3_nt: TGCAGCGTTGAGGGTGGGGGTCTCGGCACAGATACGCAGTATTTT
v_call: TRBV29-1
clone_size: .
d_call: .
j_call: TRBJ2-3

cdr3_aa: CASGFDYSGANVLTF
cdr3_nt: TGCGCCAGCGGTTTTGATTACTCTGGGGCCAACGTCCTGACTTTC
v_call: TRBV5-1
clone_size: .
d_call: .
j_call: TRBJ2-6

cdr3_aa: CASSLARAGGYNEQFF
cdr3_nt: TGTGCCAGCAGCTTAGCCCGAGCGGGGGGCTACAATGAGCAGTTCTTC
v_call: TRBV7-9
clone_size: .
d_call: TRBD2
j_call: TRBJ2-1

cdr3_aa: CASSLGGFGNTIYF
cdr3_nt: TGCGCCAGCAGCTTGGGGGGCTTCGGAAACACCATATATTTT
v_call: TRBV5-1
clone_size: .
d_call: .
j_call: TRBJ1-3

cdr3_aa: CASSSWDVQRDLYNEQFF
cdr3_nt: TGCGCCAGCAGCTCTTGGGACGTTCAGCGGGATCTCTACAATGAGCAGTTCTTC
v_call: TRBV5-1
clone_size: .
d_call: TRBD2
j_call: TRBJ2-1

cdr3_aa: CASSQRENYNEQFF
cdr3_nt: TGTGCCAGCTCACAGCGGGAGAACTACAATGAGCAGTTCTTC
v_call: TRBV18
clone_size: few
d_call: TRBD2
j_call: TRBJ2-1

cdr3_aa: CASSLTGPSNYNEQFF
cdr3_nt: TGTGCCAGCAGCTTAACGGGACCGAGTAATTACAATGAGCAGTTCTTC
v_call: TRBV7-3
clone_size: .
d_call: .
j_call: TRBJ2-1

cdr3_aa: CATGRPNEQFF
cdr3_nt: TGTGCCACCGGTCGACCCAATGAGCAGTTCTTC
v_call: TRBV7-9
clone_size: few
d_call: .
j_call: TRBJ2-1

cdr3_aa: CASSLYGAGSYNEQFF
cdr3_nt: TGTGCCAGCAGCTTATATGGGGCTGGCTCCTACAATGAGCAGTTCTTC
v_call: TRBV7-2
clone_size: few
d_call: .
j_call: TRBJ2-1

cdr3_aa: CASSSRLTLEAFF
cdr3_nt: TGTGCCAGCAGTTCAAGACTAACCTTGGAAGCTTTCTTT
v_call: TRBV7-2
clone_size: few
d_call: .
j_call: TRBJ1-1

cdr3_aa: CASSPGQADYAQYF
cdr3_nt: TGTGCCAGCAGCCCGGGACAGGCGGACTACGCGCAGTACTTC
v_call: TRBV5-6
clone_size: few
d_call: TRBD1
j_call: TRBJ2-7

cdr3_aa: CASSFGLAGLEETQYF
cdr3_nt: TGTGCCAGCAGCTTCGGACTAGCGGGGCTAGAAGAGACCCAGTACTTC
v_call: TRBV7-2
clone_size: .
d_call: TRBD2
j_call: TRBJ2-5

cdr3_aa: CASSLTGKSTDTQYF
cdr3_nt: TGTGCCAGCAGCTTAACAGGGAAGAGCACAGATACGCAGTATTTT
v_call: TRBV11-1
clone_size: .
d_call: .
j_call: TRBJ2-3

cdr3_aa: CASSLGTGISPLHF
cdr3_nt: TGTGCCAGCAGCTTAGGGACAGGGATTTCACCCCTCCACTTT
v_call: TRBV7-2
clone_size: few
d_call: TRBD1
j_call: TRBJ1-6

cdr3_aa: CASSSPGRTTYEQYF
cdr3_nt: TGTGCCAGCAGTTCCCCGGGACGGACCACTTACGAGCAGTACTTC
v_call: TRBV12-3/TRBV12-4
clone_size: few
d_call: .
j_call: TRBJ2-7

cdr3_aa: CASSFGAPGTEAFF
cdr3_nt: TGTGCCAGCAGCTTTGGGGCCCCGGGCACTGAAGCTTTCTTT
v_call: TRBV11-3
clone_size: .
d_call: .
j_call: TRBJ1-1

cdr3_aa: CASSLSSGEPSYNEQSF
cdr3_nt: TGTGCCAGCAGTTTGAGTAGCGGGGAACCCTCCTACAATGAGCAGTCCTTC
v_call: TRBV28
clone_size: .
d_call: TRBD2
j_call: TRBJ2-1

cdr3_aa: CASTRSGTEAFF
cdr3_nt: TGTGCCAGTACGAGGAGTGGCACTGAAGCTTTCTTT
v_call: TRBV19
clone_size: few
d_call: .
j_call: TRBJ1-1

cdr3_aa: CASSGRGQAYEQYF
cdr3_nt: TGTGCCAGCAGCGGCAGAGGGCAGGCCTACGAGCAGTACTTC
v_call: TRBV7-2
clone_size: few
d_call: .
j_call: TRBJ2-7

cdr3_aa: CSVEPRGNEQFF
cdr3_nt: TGCAGCGTTGAACCTAGGGGCAATGAGCAGTTCTTC
v_call: TRBV29-1
clone_size: few
d_call: .
j_call: TRBJ2-1

cdr3_aa: CSVEVPGQALEAFF
cdr3_nt: TGCAGCGTTGAAGTCCCGGGACAGGCTCTTGAAGCTTTCTTT
v_call: TRBV29-1
clone_size: few
d_call: TRBD1
j_call: TRBJ1-1

cdr3_aa: CASSSQRAEQFF
cdr3_nt: TGTGCCAGTAGTTCCCAGCGGGCTGAGCAGTTCTTC
v_call: TRBV19
clone_size: .
d_call: .
j_call: TRBJ2-1

cdr3_aa: CASSTIREDEQFF
cdr3_nt: TGTGCTAGCAGCACCATAAGGGAGGATGAGCAGTTCTTC
v_call: TRBV7-7
clone_size: once
d_call: .
j_call: TRBJ2-1

cdr3_aa: CASSIVDKGHYGYTF
cdr3_nt: TGTGCCAGTAGTATAGTCGATAAGGGGCACTATGGCTACACCTTC
v_call: TRBV19
clone_size: .
d_call: .
j_call: TRBJ1-2

cdr3_aa: CASSLVLGDAGELFF
cdr3_nt: TGTGCCAGCAGCTTAGTTTTGGGGGACGCCGGGGAGCTGTTTTTT
v_call: TRBV11-2
clone_size: .
d_call: .
j_call: TRBJ2-2

cdr3_aa: CASQVGWGMNNEQFF
cdr3_nt: TGTGCCAGCCAGGTAGGCTGGGGCATGAACAATGAGCAGTTCTTC
v_call: TRBV28
clone_size: few
d_call: .
j_call: TRBJ2-1

cdr3_aa: CASSSPLVGEQFF
cdr3_nt: TGTGCCAGCAGCTCCCCTTTAGTGGGGGAGCAGTTCTTC
v_call: TRBV7-2
clone_size: .
d_call: .
j_call: TRBJ2-1

cdr3_aa: CASTTGPLDTQYF
cdr3_nt: TGTGCCAGCACCACGGGACCTTTAGATACGCAGTATTTT
v_call: TRBV2
clone_size: .
d_call: .
j_call: TRBJ2-3

cdr3_aa: CASSQTQHSYEQYF
cdr3_nt: TGTGCCAGCTCACAAACCCAACACTCCTACGAGCAGTACTTC
v_call: TRBV18
clone_size: few
d_call: .
j_call: TRBJ2-7

cdr3_aa: CSARFGNPDTQYF
cdr3_nt: TGCAGTGCTAGATTCGGCAACCCAGATACGCAGTATTTT
v_call: TRBV20-1
clone_size: once
d_call: .
j_call: TRBJ2-3

cdr3_aa: CSASGTGAKQYF
cdr3_nt: TGCAGTGCGTCCGGGACAGGGGCAAAGCAGTACTTC
v_call: TRBV20-1
clone_size: few
d_call: TRBD1
j_call: TRBJ2-7

cdr3_aa: CASSSIGEGQPQHF
cdr3_nt: TGTGCCAGCAGTTCGATCGGCGAAGGTCAGCCCCAGCATTTT
v_call: TRBV12-3/TRBV12-4
clone_size: few
d_call: .
j_call: TRBJ1-5

cdr3_aa: CASSRGSWSYNEQFF
cdr3_nt: TGCGCCAGCAGCCGCGGGAGCTGGTCCTACAATGAGCAGTTCTTC
v_call: TRBV5-1
clone_size: few
d_call: TRBD2
j_call: TRBJ2-1

cdr3_aa: CAGTPSGSNTEAFF
cdr3_nt: TGCGCCGGCACCCCGAGCGGATCTAACACTGAAGCTTTCTTT
v_call: TRBV5-1
clone_size: once
d_call: .
j_call: TRBJ1-1

cdr3_aa: CAISELPATNEKLFF
cdr3_nt: TGTGCCATCAGTGAGTTACCTGCAACTAATGAAAAACTGTTTTTT
v_call: TRBV10-3
clone_size: .
d_call: .
j_call: TRBJ1-4

cdr3_aa: CSVDSGQGNEQFF
cdr3_nt: TGCAGCGTTGACTCCGGTCAGGGGAATGAGCAGTTCTTC
v_call: TRBV29-1
clone_size: few
d_call: .
j_call: TRBJ2-1